This T cell receptor (beta chain) was sequenced in a study of blood T cells in healthy people across ages. Study outcomes and limitations: In these data, TCR beta diversity tracked strongly with naive T cell percentage. Per million T cells, TCR beta diversity dropped roughly linearly as age increased.

Germline CDR1 and CDR2: LGHDT and YNNKEL (reference sequence). This CDR3 is 13 amino acids long. V was cut by 1 base and J by 2 bases, with 5 bases left in between. Combining a sample-barcoded 5' primer with a J-beta primer mix, a second PCR ran for roughly 7 to 11 cycles. MiXCR was run by TCRdb on the 5' RACE reads, yielding one entry per CDR3 protein. The sample holds about a million distinct CDR3 sequences, around two fifths seen once. As regards this clonotype: Its antigen is not known.

This receptor was identified in a man between 18 and 35 years old in good health. The sample comprised blood. The J gene is TRBJ1-1, the V gene TRBV3-1; D is ambiguous. CDR3 in amino acids: CASSQAENTEAFF. The DNA for the CDR3 is TGTGCCAGCAGCCAAGCAGAAAACACTGAAGCTTTCTTT.